The 19 T cell receptor beta chains in this list originate from one sample, sequenced in a study of T-cell memory formation after mild COVID-19. Using its own MiXCR run on the 5' RACE reads, TCRdb lists one record per CDR3 protein. The sample consists of hundreds of thousands of distinct CDR3 sequences, 28% of them appearing once. Sequencing was performed on PBMCs or a T cell subset sorted from them (not recorded which). These receptors were obtained from an adult woman who had mild COVID-19 (a few samples of this study predate the infection). Cell type and time point are not known.

V usage is TRBV5-1 and J usage is TRBJ2-1; no clear D gene. Trimming removed 4 bases at V and 0 bases at J, with 17 bases between. CDR1 is SGHRS and CDR2 is YFSETQ in the germline V gene. The CDR3 extends over 17 amino acids. CDR3 nucleotides: TGCGCCAGCAGCACACACTATAAGCAGTACTCCTACAATGAGCAGTTCTTC. Protein product: CASSTHYKQYSYNEQFF.

V and J are TRBV5-1 and TRBJ2-7, with D possibly matching TRBD2 (5 bases). This CDR3 contains 15 residues. Per germline, CDR1 SGHRS and CDR2 YFSETQ. Between the trimmed V and J ends, which lost 4 bases and 5 bases, there was a span of 19 bases. The CDR3 nucleotides are TGCGCCAGCAGCCCGGAGGCAGGAAGGCCTAACGAGCAGTACTTC. Translation gives CASSPEAGRPNEQYF.

This clonotype was detected only a few times. The CDR3 sequence: CASRRSGWNEQFF. DNA of the CDR3: TGTGCCAGCAGGCGTAGCGGGTGGAATGAGCAGTTCTTC. The chain combines TRBV3-1 with TRBJ2-1, with 7 bases fitting TRBD2. CDR1 is LGHDT and CDR2 is YNNKEL in the germline V gene (reference sequence). This CDR3 has 13 residues. V was clipped by 6 bases and J by 7 bases; unmatched bases: 6.

The CDR3 loop reads CASSEQGGGQNEQFF. In DNA, the CDR3 is TGTGCCAGCAGTGAACAGGGGGGAGGACAAAATGAGCAGTTCTTC. The genes are TRBV2 and TRBJ2-1; D perhaps matches TRBD1 (7 bases). This CDR3 spans 15 amino acids. Germline CDR1 SNHLY, CDR2 FYNNEI. With 2 bases removed from V and 7 bases from J, the gap between germline ends came to 15 bases. Drawing the rest from reference TRBV2 and TRBJ2-1, the complete variable domain is EPEVTQTPSHQVTQMGQEVILRCVPISNHLYFYWYRQILGQKVEFLVSFYNNEISEKSEIFDDQFSVERPDGSNFTLKIRSTKLEDSAMYFCASSEQGGGQNEQFFGPGTRLTVL.

The rearrangement links TRBV29-1 to TRBJ2-7; D is perhaps TRBD1 (5 bases). Germline V gene data show CDR1 as SQVTM and CDR2 as ANQGSEA. Deletions cut 3 bases from V and 0 bases from J, with 6 bases between. The CDR3 covers 12 residues. In DNA form, the CDR3 reads TGCAGCGTTGAGACAGACTCCTACGAGCAGTACTTC. Translating gives CSVETDSYEQYF.

This clonotype came up a few times. The chain joins TRBV5-6 to TRBJ2-1, with D tentatively TRBD1 or TRBD2 (5 bases each). CDR3 length equals 13 residues. Germline V CDR1 and CDR2: SGHDT, YYEEEE. Trimming took 3 bases from V and 8 from J, leaving 12 bases between them. CDR3 bases: TGTGCCAGCAGCTCCGGGGCAACCCATGAGCAGTTCTTC. Protein: CASSSGATHEQFF.

This clonotype has only a few counts. The chain recombines TRBV5-1 with TRBJ2-5, with a possible D match to TRBD2 (5 bases). The V end lost 1 base, the J end lost 4 bases, and 20 bases lay between the germline ends. Germline V gene sequence: CDR1 SGHRS, CDR2 YFSETQ. The CDR3 runs 17 residues. The CDR3 region has the DNA TGCGCCAGCAGCTTGACGCCAGGACTCCCTGTCGGAGAGACCCAGTACTTC. It encodes CASSLTPGLPVGETQYF.

The chain is built from TRBV18 and TRBJ1-6; D not resolved. CDR1 is KGHSH and CDR2 is LQKENI in the germline V gene. CDR3 length: 15 residues. V was clipped by 2 bases and J by 5 bases, with 10 bases between them. Here the CDR3 reads CASSPSAYHNSPLHF. In nucleotides, the CDR3 is TGTGCCAGCTCACCATCCGCTTACCATAATTCACCCCTCCACTTT.

This rearrangement joins TRBV20-1 to TRBJ1-2, with D uncertain. There are 12 residues in the CDR3. The germline CDR1 and CDR2 sequences are DFQATT and SNEGSKA (reference sequence). V was shortened by 4 bases and J by 1 base, with 7 bases between the two germline ends. In DNA form, the CDR3 reads TGCAGTGCTATTGGACGTAACTATGGCTACACCTTC. This encodes CSAIGRNYGYTF.

The chain recombines TRBV7-2 with TRBJ2-1; D may be TRBD1 (6 bases). The V gene lost 5 bases and the J gene lost 8 bases, with 25 bases spanning the gap. The germline V gene encodes CDR1 SGHTA and CDR2 FQGNSA. This CDR3 has 17 amino acids. The CDR3 loop is CASSLQAVGQPWYEQFF. Written as DNA, the CDR3 is TGTGCCAGCAGCCTACAAGCCGTAGGACAGCCTTGGTATGAGCAGTTCTTC.

This clonotype has just a few counts. V gene TRBV5-1 combines with J gene TRBJ2-5; D tentatively reads TRBD1 or TRBD2 (6 bases each). The V and J ends lost 4 bases and 1 base respectively, with 11 bases between them. This CDR3 comprises 14 residues. CDR1 and CDR2 (germline): SGHRS, YFSETQ. CDR3 residues: CASSKGGGQETQYF. CDR3 DNA sequence: TGCGCCAGCAGCAAAGGGGGAGGCCAAGAGACCCAGTACTTC. Full variable domain (missing parts from reference TRBV5-1 and TRBJ2-5): KAGVTQTPRYLIKTRGQQVTLSCSPISGHRSVSWYQQTPGQGLQFLFEYFSETQRNKGNFPGRFSGRQFSNSRSEMNVSTLELGDSALYLCASSKGGGQETQYFGPGTRLLVL.

This clonotype came up a few times. This chain links TRBV12-3 or TRBV12-4 with TRBJ1-5; maybe TRBD1 (5 bases). The CDR3 runs to 15 residues. Trimming cost V 3 bases and J 1 base, with 10 bases left between them. For the CDR3, the DNA is TGTGCCAGCAGTTTTGGGGGAGGGAGCAATCAGCCCCAGCATTTT. This codes for CASSFGGGSNQPQHF.

J is TRBJ2-3 and V is TRBV5-6; D unresolved. Per the germline V gene, CDR1 is SGHDT and CDR2 is YYEEEE. V lost 4 bases and J 2 bases, leaving 8 bases between the germline ends. The CDR3 loop spans 13 amino acids. Here the CDR3 reads CASSPWNTDTQYF. In nucleotides, the CDR3 is TGTGCCAGCAGCCCCTGGAACACAGATACGCAGTATTTT.

This chain connects TRBV5-1 to TRBJ2-2, with D perhaps matching TRBD2 (6 bases). Germline V gene data show CDR1 as SGHRS and CDR2 as YFSETQ. V was shortened by 4 bases and J by 7 bases, with 17 bases between the two germline ends. The CDR3 consists of 15 residues. CDR3 amino acids: CASSIKGPDYGELFF. The CDR3 DNA reads TGCGCCAGCAGCATAAAAGGGCCGGACTACGGGGAGCTGTTTTTT.

The table lists this clonotype with a few counts. The rearrangement uses TRBV11-3 and TRBJ1-1, with no clear D. Between the trimmed V and J ends, which lost 1 base and 9 bases, there was a span of 12 bases. The CDR3 loop spans 13 amino acids. The germline CDR1 and CDR2 sequences are SGHNT and YENEEA. This CDR3 is CASSLGESAQAFF. CDR3 in DNA: TGTGCCAGCAGCTTAGGTGAGAGCGCCCAAGCTTTCTTT.

This chain links TRBV18 with TRBJ1-1; D is ambiguous. The CDR3 runs to 12 residues. V lost 3 bases to trimming and J lost 4 bases, with 6 bases between them. Germline V gene data show CDR1 as KGHSH and CDR2 as LQKENI. CDR3 DNA sequence: TGTGCCAGCTCACCCGAGATCACTGAAGCTTTCTTT. This sequence encodes CASSPEITEAFF.

The CDR3 loop is CATQPPFRYQETQYF. The CDR3 bases are TGTGCCACCCAACCGCCGTTTCGATACCAAGAGACCCAGTACTTC. This rearrangement joins TRBV7-9 to TRBJ2-5; D unclear. Germline CDR1 and CDR2: SEHNR and FQNEAQ (reference sequence). There are 15 residues in the CDR3. Trimming shortened V by 10 bases and J by 0 bases, and 18 bases separated the two germline ends.

This sequence joins TRBV5-6 and TRBJ1-2; D gene unclear. Trimming removed 0 bases at V and 6 bases at J, with 9 bases between. This CDR3 is 13 amino acids long. Germline V CDR1 and CDR2: SGHDT, YYEEEE. The CDR3 spells CASSLELMDGYTF. As DNA, the CDR3 is TGTGCCAGCAGCTTGGAACTTATGGATGGCTACACCTTC.

This clonotype was seen a few times. The chain employs TRBV7-9 and TRBJ2-1; the match to TRBD2 covers 10 bases. CDR1 and CDR2 from the germline V gene are SEHNR and FQNEAQ (reference sequence). The CDR3 is 19 residues long. Trimming took 2 bases from V and 0 from J; bases not matched to a gene: 10. CDR3 protein: CASSLKVRASGSSYNEQFF. In DNA, the CDR3 is TGTGCCAGCAGCTTAAAGGTCAGGGCTAGCGGGAGCTCCTACAATGAGCAGTTCTTC.